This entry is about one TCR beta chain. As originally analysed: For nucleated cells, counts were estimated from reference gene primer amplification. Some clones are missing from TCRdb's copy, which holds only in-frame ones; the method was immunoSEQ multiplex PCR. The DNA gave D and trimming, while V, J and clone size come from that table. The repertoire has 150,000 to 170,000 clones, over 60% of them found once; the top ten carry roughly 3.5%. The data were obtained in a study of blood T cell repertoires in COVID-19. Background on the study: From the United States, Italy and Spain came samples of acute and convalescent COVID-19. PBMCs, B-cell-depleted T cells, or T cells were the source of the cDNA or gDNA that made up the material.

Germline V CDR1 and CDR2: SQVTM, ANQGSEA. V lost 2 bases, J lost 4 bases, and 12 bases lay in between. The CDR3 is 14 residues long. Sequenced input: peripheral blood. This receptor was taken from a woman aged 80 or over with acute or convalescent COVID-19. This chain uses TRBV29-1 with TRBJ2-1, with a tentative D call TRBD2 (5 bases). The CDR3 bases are TGCAGCGTTGAACTACCCCGGGGTTACAATGAGCAGTTCTTC. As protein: CSVELPRGYNEQFF.